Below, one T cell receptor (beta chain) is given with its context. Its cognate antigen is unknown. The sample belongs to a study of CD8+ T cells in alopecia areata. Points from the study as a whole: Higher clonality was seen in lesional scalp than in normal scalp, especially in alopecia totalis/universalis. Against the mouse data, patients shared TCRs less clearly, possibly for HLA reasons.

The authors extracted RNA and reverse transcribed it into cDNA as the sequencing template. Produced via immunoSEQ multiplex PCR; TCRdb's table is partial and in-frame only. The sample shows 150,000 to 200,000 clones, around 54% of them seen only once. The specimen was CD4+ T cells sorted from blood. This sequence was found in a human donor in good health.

The CDR3 DNA sequence: TGCGCCAGCAGCTTGGGGCACTCTGGGGCCAACGTCCTGACTTTC. This sequence encodes CASSLGHSGANVLTF. This chain joins TRBV5-1 and TRBJ2-6, with D uncertain. CDR1 SGHRS and CDR2 YFSETQ come from the germline V gene. Trimming removed 0 bases at V and 0 bases at J, with 4 bases between. This CDR3 spans 15 amino acids.